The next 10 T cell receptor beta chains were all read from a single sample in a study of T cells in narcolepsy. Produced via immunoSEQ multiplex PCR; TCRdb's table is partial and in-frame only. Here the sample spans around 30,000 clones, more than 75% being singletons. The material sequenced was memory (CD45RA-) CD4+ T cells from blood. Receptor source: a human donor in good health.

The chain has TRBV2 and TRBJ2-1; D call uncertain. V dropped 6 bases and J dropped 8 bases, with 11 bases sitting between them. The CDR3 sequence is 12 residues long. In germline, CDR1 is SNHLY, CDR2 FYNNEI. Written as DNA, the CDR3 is TGTGCCAGCAGCATATTAACCCATGAGCAGTTCTTC. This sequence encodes CASSILTHEQFF.

The CDR3 DNA sequence: TGTGCCAGCAGCTTGGACTGGGGGGCAAGTGGGGCCAACGTCCTGACTTTC. It yields the protein CASSLDWGASGANVLTF. The V and J genes are TRBV5-5 and TRBJ2-6; D is perhaps TRBD1 or TRBD2 (6 bases each). V was clipped by 0 bases and J by 3 bases, with 13 bases between them. In germline, CDR1 is SGHKS, CDR2 YYEKEE (reference sequence). The CDR3 extends over 17 amino acids.

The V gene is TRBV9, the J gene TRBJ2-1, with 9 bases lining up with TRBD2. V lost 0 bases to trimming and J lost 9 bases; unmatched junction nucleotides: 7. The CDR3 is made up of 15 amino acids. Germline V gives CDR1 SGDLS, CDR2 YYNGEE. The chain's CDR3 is CASSVAASGAGEQFF. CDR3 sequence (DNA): TGTGCCAGCAGCGTAGCGGCTAGCGGGGCTGGTGAGCAGTTCTTC.

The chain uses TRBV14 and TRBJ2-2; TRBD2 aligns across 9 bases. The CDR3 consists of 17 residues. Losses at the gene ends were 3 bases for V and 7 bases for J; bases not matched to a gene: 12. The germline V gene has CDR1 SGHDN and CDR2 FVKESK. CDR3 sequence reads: CASSQVAGELFYGELFF. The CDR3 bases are TGTGCCAGCAGCCAGGTAGCGGGAGAATTATTTTACGGGGAGCTGTTTTTT.

CDR3 amino acids: CASSFASKNTEAFF. The CDR3, as DNA: TGCGCCAGCAGCTTTGCCAGCAAGAACACTGAAGCTTTCTTT. The rearrangement links TRBV5-1 to TRBJ1-1; no firm D call. CDR1 is SGHRS and CDR2 is YFSETQ in the germline V gene. Deletions cut 2 bases from V and 1 base from J, with 9 bases between. This CDR3 has 14 amino acids.

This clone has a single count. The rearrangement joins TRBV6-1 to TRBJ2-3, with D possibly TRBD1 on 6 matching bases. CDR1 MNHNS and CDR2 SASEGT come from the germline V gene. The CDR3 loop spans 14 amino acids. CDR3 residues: CATGQGGFTDTQYF. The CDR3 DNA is TGTGCTACAGGGCAGGGCGGATTCACAGATACGCAGTATTTT.

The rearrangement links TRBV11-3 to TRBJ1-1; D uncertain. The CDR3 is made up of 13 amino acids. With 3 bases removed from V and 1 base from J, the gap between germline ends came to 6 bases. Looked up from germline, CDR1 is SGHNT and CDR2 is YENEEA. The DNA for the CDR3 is TGTGCCAGCAGCTTCAACAGGAACACTGAAGCTTTCTTT. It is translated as CASSFNRNTEAFF.

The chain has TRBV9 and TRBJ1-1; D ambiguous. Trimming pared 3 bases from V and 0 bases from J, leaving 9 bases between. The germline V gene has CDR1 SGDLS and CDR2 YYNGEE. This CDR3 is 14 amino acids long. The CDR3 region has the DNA TGTGCCAGCAGCGCCGGGAATATGAACACTGAAGCTTTCTTT. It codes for CASSAGNMNTEAFF.

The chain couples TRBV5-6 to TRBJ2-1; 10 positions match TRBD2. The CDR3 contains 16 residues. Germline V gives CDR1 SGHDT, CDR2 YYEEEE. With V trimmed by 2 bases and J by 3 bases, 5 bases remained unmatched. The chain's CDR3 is CASSFLAGVGYNEQFF. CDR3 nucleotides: TGTGCCAGCAGCTTCCTAGCGGGAGTAGGCTACAATGAGCAGTTCTTC.

CDR3 coding DNA: TGTGCCAGCAGCGTAGGACCTGCTACTGGGGCCAACGTCCTGACTTTC. Protein product: CASSVGPATGANVLTF. The gene calls are TRBV9 and TRBJ2-6; D gene ambiguous. Germline V gene data show CDR1 as SGDLS and CDR2 as YYNGEE. Deletions cut 0 bases from V and 2 bases from J, with 9 bases between. This CDR3 region has 16 residues.